This T cell receptor beta chain originates from a study of OX40 agonist ivuxolimab in advanced cancers. Whole-study context: The patients received agonistic anti-OX40 (CD134) antibody ivuxolimab. Ivuxolimab doses were 0.01, 0.1, 0.3, 1.5, 3 or 10 mg/kg every 2 weeks. Overall study results and limits: Specificity for antigen went undetermined in the expanded peripheral T cells.

This clone appeared a single time. What it binds is unknown. Germline V gives CDR1 SGHRS, CDR2 YFSETQ. Trimming removed 4 bases at V and 0 bases at J, with 11 bases between. The CDR3 is 14 amino acids. Generated by immunoSEQ multiplex PCR, the TCRdb table keeps only in-frame clones and is missing some. The repertoire includes roughly 73,000 clones, 80% to 90% of them detected once, and about 2.2% sits in the top ten. J is TRBJ2-7 and V is TRBV5-1; a possible D gene is TRBD1 (6 bases). The sequences come from CD4+ or CD8+ T cells sorted from blood, collected in a trial of the OX40 agonist ivuxolimab. This receptor was obtained from an adult with an advanced solid tumor such as melanoma, head and neck, liver or kidney cancer. The CDR3 DNA follows: TGCGCCAGCAGCGTGGACAGCGGCTCCTACGAGCAGTACTTC. Translation gives CASSVDSGSYEQYF.